What follows are 8 T cell receptor beta chains derived from one specimen sequenced in a study of STAT5B mutations in CD4+ large granular lymphocyte leukemia. TCRdb's table, derived via immunoSEQ multiplex PCR, lists solely in-frame clones and lacks some. Of about 45,000 clones listed, about 86% are singletons. Sequencing used CD4+ T cells from blood buffy coats. The receptors originated from a human donor in good health.

The V gene is TRBV7-3, the J gene TRBJ2-3; D tentatively reads TRBD1 or TRBD2 (5 bases each). The CDR3 sequence is 12 residues long. V gave up 8 bases and J gave up 0 bases, with 6 bases separating them. Germline CDR1 is SGHTA and CDR2 is FQGTGA. This CDR3 reads CASGGSTDTQYF. The DNA of the CDR3 is TGTGCCAGCGGGGGTAGCACAGATACGCAGTATTTT. The complete variable domain, with remaining parts taken from reference TRBV7-3 and TRBJ2-3, reads GAGVSQTPSNKVTEKGKYVELRCDPISGHTALYWYRQSLGQGPEFLIYFQGTGAADDSGLPNDRFFAVRPEGSVSTLKIQRTERGDSAVYLCASGGSTDTQYFGPGTRLTVL.

The chain employs TRBV7-2 and TRBJ1-1; D remains unclear. V lost 1 base and J lost 1, with 7 bases in between. Germline CDR1 reads SGHTA; CDR2 reads FQGNSA. This CDR3 comprises 14 residues. The CDR3 nucleotides read TGTGCCAGCAGCTTAGAACGATCGAACACTGAAGCTTTCTTT. Its protein product is CASSLERSNTEAFF.

V and J are TRBV23-1 and TRBJ1-4; D perhaps matches TRBD1 (5 bases). Being an ORF, TRBV23-1 has a function that is uncertain. Trimming took off 4 bases at V and 0 bases at J, with 6 bases between the two ends. This CDR3 has 14 amino acids. The CDR3: CASSPTATNEKLFF. The DNA of the CDR3 is TGCGCCAGCAGTCCGACAGCAACTAATGAAAAACTGTTTTTT.

The V call is TRBV21-1, the J call TRBJ2-7; the table's TRBD1 call for D was not verified on the DNA. TRBV21-1 is recorded as a pseudogene. The CDR3 has 12 residues. The CDR3 DNA reads TGTGCCAGCAGCAATCAGGCCTACGAGCAGTACTTC. Translating it yields CASSNQAYEQYF.

This rearrangement joins TRBV2 to TRBJ1-2; no reliable D call. The germline V gene has CDR1 SNHLY and CDR2 FYNNEI. The CDR3 loop spans 14 amino acids. Trimming removed 3 bases from V and 4 bases from J, with 12 bases in between. CDR3 sequence (DNA): TGTGCCAGCAGTGACTATAGTTCCCCCTATGGCTACACCTTC. It specifies CASSDYSSPYGYTF.

This chain links TRBV9 with TRBJ2-3; 7 bases match TRBD1. J gave up 0 bases and V 2 bases, and 9 bases lay outside the gene matches. Germline-derived CDR1 and CDR2 are SGDLS and YYNGEE. This CDR3 region has 17 residues. The CDR3 region is CASSVRQGYGSTDTQYF. DNA for the CDR3: TGTGCCAGCAGCGTCAGACAGGGATATGGGAGCACAGATACGCAGTATTTT.

This chain uses TRBV27 with TRBJ2-7, with a tentative D call TRBD2 (5 bases). The CDR3 covers 11 residues. CDR1 MNHEY and CDR2 SMNVEV come from the germline V gene (reference sequence). V dropped 7 bases and J dropped 6 bases, with 10 bases sitting between them. The chain's CDR3 is CASKRGSEQYF. CDR3 in DNA: TGTGCCAGCAAACGGGGATCCGAGCAGTACTTC.

V gene TRBV20-1 combines with J gene TRBJ2-1; D gene unclear. The CDR3 spans 11 residues. CDR1 and CDR2 (germline): DFQATT, SNEGSKA (reference sequence). Trimming left V 5 bases short and J 6 bases short, with 8 bases between. CDR3 sequence: CSASSPNEQFF. DNA of the CDR3: TGCAGTGCTTCCTCACCCAATGAGCAGTTCTTC.